What follows are 4 T cell receptor beta chains derived from one specimen sequenced in a study of blood T cell repertoires in COVID-19. Some clones are missing from TCRdb's copy, which holds only in-frame ones; the method was immunoSEQ multiplex PCR. The profile shows approximately 70,000 clones, under 85% of them singletons. Sequencing used peripheral blood. The receptor source for this set is a man in his sixties with COVID-19, enrolled during active disease.

Written as DNA, the CDR3 is TGTGCCAGCAGCTTGGTGAGGGGACAGGGAGGGCACGAGCAGTACTTC. Amino acids: CASSLVRGQGGHEQYF. The chain joins TRBV5-4 to TRBJ2-7, with TRBD1 identical over 9 bases. The V and J ends lost 0 bases and 5 bases, in that order; junction bases with no gene match: 9. The CDR3 consists of 16 residues. The germline V gene encodes CDR1 SGHNT and CDR2 YYREEE (reference sequence).

The chain recombines TRBV29-1 with TRBJ1-1, with 9 bases fitting TRBD1. This CDR3 is 13 amino acids long. Germline values: CDR1 SQVTM, CDR2 ANQGSEA. The junction had 3 bases not matched to a gene; V was cut back by 7 bases and J by 0 bases. In DNA form, the CDR3 reads TGCAGCGGGAACAGGGGGCTGAACACTGAAGCTTTCTTT. Translating gives CSGNRGLNTEAFF.

There are a few counts of this clone. This chain connects TRBV2 to TRBJ2-7, with a possible D match to TRBD2 (6 bases). Germline V gene lookup returns CDR1 SNHLY and CDR2 FYNNEI. Trimming removed 11 bases from V and 4 bases from J, with 15 bases in between. The CDR3 spans 12 residues. CDR3 nucleotides: TGTGCCTCCGGGACTTCGAGATACGAGCAGTACTTC. Protein sequence: CASGTSRYEQYF.

V usage is TRBV29-1 and J usage is TRBJ1-1; 7 bases map to TRBD1. This CDR3 contains 12 residues. Germline V gene sequence: CDR1 SQVTM, CDR2 ANQGSEA. V gave up 6 bases and J gave up 5 bases; unmatched junction bases: 6. CDR3 nucleotide sequence: TGCAGCGTCGGGACAGTTGGGACTGAAGCTTTCTTT. Amino acid sequence: CSVGTVGTEAFF.